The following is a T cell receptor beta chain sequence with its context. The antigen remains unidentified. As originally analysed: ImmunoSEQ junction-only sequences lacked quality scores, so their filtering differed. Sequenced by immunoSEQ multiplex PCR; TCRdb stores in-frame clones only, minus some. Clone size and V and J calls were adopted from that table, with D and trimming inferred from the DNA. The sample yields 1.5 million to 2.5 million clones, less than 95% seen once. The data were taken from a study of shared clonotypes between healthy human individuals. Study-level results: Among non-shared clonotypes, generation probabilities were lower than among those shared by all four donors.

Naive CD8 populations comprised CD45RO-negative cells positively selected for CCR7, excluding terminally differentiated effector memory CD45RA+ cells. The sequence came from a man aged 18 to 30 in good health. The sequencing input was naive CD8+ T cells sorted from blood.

The DNA for the CDR3 is TGTGCCAGTAGGAAATTAGGGGGTAGCAATCAGCCCCAGCATTTT. Amino acid sequence: CASRKLGGSNQPQHF. The chain links TRBV19 to TRBJ1-5; possibly TRBD1 for D (6 bases). Per the germline V gene, CDR1 is LNHDA and CDR2 is SQIVND (reference sequence). V lost 6 bases to trimming and J lost 0 bases, with 12 bases between them. This CDR3 spans 15 amino acids.